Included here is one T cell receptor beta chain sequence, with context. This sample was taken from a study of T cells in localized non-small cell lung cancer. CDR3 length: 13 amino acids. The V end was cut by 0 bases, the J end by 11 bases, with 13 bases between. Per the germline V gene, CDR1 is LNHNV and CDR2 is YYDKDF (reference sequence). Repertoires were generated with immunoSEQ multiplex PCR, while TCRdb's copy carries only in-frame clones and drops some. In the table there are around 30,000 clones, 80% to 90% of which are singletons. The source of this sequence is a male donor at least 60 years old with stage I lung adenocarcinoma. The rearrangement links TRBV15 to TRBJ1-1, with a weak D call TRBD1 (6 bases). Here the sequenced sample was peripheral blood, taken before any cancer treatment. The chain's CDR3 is CATSRDRAGEAFF. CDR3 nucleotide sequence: TGTGCCACCAGCAGAGACCGAGCAGGGGAGGCTTTCTTT.